Below, 32 T cell receptor beta chains from the same sample are listed, as sequenced in a study of shared clonotypes between healthy human individuals. Assay used: immunoSEQ multiplex PCR; TCRdb lists only in-frame clones, some missing. Of about 470,000 clones listed, around 79% are singletons. The sample consisted of PBMCs. All receptors derive from a woman aged 40 to 50 in good health. Some clones in this sample may be carry-over from other donors' samples.

In nucleotides, the CDR3 is TGTGCCAGCAGCCCTAGCGGGAAGAACACCGGGGAGCTGTTTTTT. Its protein product is CASSPSGKNTGELFF. This chain connects TRBV6-6 to TRBJ2-2; 9 bases map to TRBD2. Per germline, CDR1 MNHNY and CDR2 SVGAGI (reference sequence). The CDR3 length is 15 residues. The ends lost 6 bases at V and 1 base at J; junction bases unmatched: 3.

The genes are TRBV7-9 and TRBJ1-4; TRBD1 is a possible D gene (6 bases). V lost 11 bases, J lost 7 bases, and 20 bases lay in between. The CDR3 totals 14 residues. Germline-derived CDR1 and CDR2 are SEHNR and FQNEAQ (reference sequence). CDR3 loop: CASRSGADSEKLFF. For the CDR3, the DNA is TGTGCCTCTCGCTCGGGGGCTGATAGTGAAAAACTGTTTTTT.

Regarding this clone: This specimen includes other DNA sequences encoding the same CDR3. The J gene is TRBJ2-5, the V gene TRBV5-1; 7 bases align to TRBD1. The CDR3 sequence is 13 residues long. CDR1 is SGHRS and CDR2 is YFSETQ in the germline V gene. The ends lost 4 bases at V and 4 bases at J; junction bases unmatched: 4. The CDR3 sequence is CASSQQGLETQYF. As DNA, the CDR3 is TGCGCCAGCAGCCAACAGGGGTTAGAGACCCAGTACTTC. Full variable domain (rest looked up from reference TRBV5-1 and TRBJ2-5): KAGVTQTPRYLIKTRGQQVTLSCSPISGHRSVSWYQQTPGQGLQFLFEYFSETQRNKGNFPGRFSGRQFSNSRSEMNVSTLELGDSALYLCASSQQGLETQYFGPGTRLLVL.

The chain is built from TRBV9 and TRBJ2-1; TRBD2 agrees at 8 bases. This CDR3 has 13 residues. V shed 3 bases, J shed 9 bases, and the junction held 5 bases outside the gene matches. CDR1 and CDR2 (germline): SGDLS, YYNGEE. The CDR3 sequence is CASSGGRRSEQFF. The CDR3 region has the DNA TGTGCCAGCAGCGGCGGGAGGCGGAGTGAGCAGTTCTTC.

J is TRBJ2-7 and V is TRBV6-1; D possibly uses TRBD1 or TRBD2 (6 bases each). CDR3 length equals 14 residues. The germline gives CDR1 MNHNS, CDR2 SASEGT. The ends were cut back, 7 bases at V and 6 bases at J, with 19 bases in the middle. CDR3 nucleotides: TGTGCCAGCAACCCTCGCACAGGGCGGGGCGAGCAGTACTTC. Protein: CASNPRTGRGEQYF.

The genes are TRBV28 and TRBJ2-1; 8 nucleotides align to TRBD1. The CDR3 consists of 16 residues. Looked up from germline, CDR1 is MDHEN and CDR2 is SYDVKM. V dropped 5 bases and J dropped 1; count of bases not matched to a gene: 7. DNA for the CDR3: TGTGCCAGCAGTCCAATGGGACAGGAATCCTACAATGAGCAGTTCTTC. As protein: CASSPMGQESYNEQFF.

The chain recombines TRBV7-9 with TRBJ2-1; the D gene is possibly TRBD2 (5 bases). There are 12 residues in the CDR3. Trimming stripped 5 bases from V and 7 bases from J, with 9 bases between. Looked up from germline, CDR1 is SEHNR and CDR2 is FQNEAQ (reference sequence). CDR3 loop: CASSLGINEQFF. CDR3 bases: TGTGCCAGCAGCCTCGGGATTAATGAGCAGTTCTTC.

This chain connects TRBV7-6 to TRBJ2-2, with D possibly matching TRBD1 (5 bases). The V end lost 3 bases, the J end lost 5 bases, and 7 bases lay between the germline ends. The CDR3 covers 13 residues. The germline V gene has CDR1 SGHVS and CDR2 FNYEAQ. The CDR3 DNA sequence: TGTGCCAGCAGCTTCAGGGCGACCGGGGAGCTGTTTTTT. This codes for CASSFRATGELFF.

The chain carries TRBV4-2 and TRBJ2-2; D remains ambiguous. Germline V gene data show CDR1 as LGHNA and CDR2 as YNFKEQ. Trimming took off 0 bases at V and 3 bases at J, with 2 bases between the two ends. CDR3 size: 13 residues. The CDR3 nucleotides read TGTGCCAGCAGCCAAGAGTACACCGGGGAGCTGTTTTTT. Translating it yields CASSQEYTGELFF.

V gene TRBV18 combines with J gene TRBJ2-6; 9 nucleotides align to TRBD2. V shed 1 base, J shed 0 bases, and the junction held 4 bases outside the gene matches. The germline gives CDR1 KGHSH, CDR2 LQKENI. The CDR3 totals 18 residues. The CDR3 spells CASSPLGSGSSGANVLTF. Here the CDR3 DNA reads TGTGCCAGCTCACCACTGGGTAGCGGGAGCTCTGGGGCCAACGTCCTGACTTTC.

The rearrangement links TRBV7-3 to TRBJ2-1; tentative D call: TRBD1 (5 bases). From germline, CDR1 is SGHTA and CDR2 FQGTGA. This CDR3 comprises 15 residues. Trimming stripped 5 bases from V and 1 base from J, with 12 bases between. CDR3 sequence: CASSPDSNSYNEQFF. CDR3 DNA: TGTGCCAGCAGCCCCGACAGTAATTCCTACAATGAGCAGTTCTTC.

CDR3: CASSLDREDTQYF. DNA of the CDR3: TGTGCCAGCAGCCTGGACAGGGAAGATACGCAGTATTTT. V usage is TRBV5-4 and J usage is TRBJ2-3, with 8 nucleotides matching TRBD1. The J segment lost 5 bases and the V segment lost 4 bases, leaving 3 bases of the junction unmatched. Per germline, CDR1 SGHNT and CDR2 YYREEE (reference sequence). The CDR3 contains 13 residues.

The count of this clone is one. V is TRBV7-2 and J is TRBJ1-2, with 9 bases matching TRBD1. The CDR3 spans 14 residues. V lost 5 bases, J lost 7 bases, and 8 bases stayed unmatched. From germline, CDR1 is SGHTA and CDR2 FQGNSA. CDR3 nucleotide sequence: TGTGCCAGCAGCCCGCGACAGGGGGGCGGTGGCTACACCTTC. Translated: CASSPRQGGGGYTF. Drawing the rest from reference TRBV7-2 and TRBJ1-2, the complete variable domain is GAGVSQSPSNKVTEKGKDVELRCDPISGHTALYWYRQSLGQGLEFLIYFQGNSAPDKSGLPSDRFSAERTGGSVSTLTIQRTQQEDSAVYLCASSPRQGGGGYTFGSGTRLTVV.

This chain connects TRBV28 to TRBJ2-1; D tentatively fits TRBD1 or TRBD2 (6 bases each). The germline V gene has CDR1 MDHEN and CDR2 SYDVKM. V dropped 5 bases and J dropped 6 bases, with 17 bases sitting between them. The CDR3 totals 15 residues. The CDR3 loop is CASSPGGRGFNEQFF. The CDR3 nucleotides read TGTGCCAGCAGTCCCGGGGGCAGAGGATTCAATGAGCAGTTCTTC. Complete variable domain (other parts from reference TRBV28 and TRBJ2-1): DVKVTQSSRYLVKRTGEKVFLECVQDMDHENMFWYRQDPGLGLRLIYFSYDVKMKEKGDIPEGYSVSREKKERFSLILESASTNQTSMYLCASSPGGRGFNEQFFGPGTRLTVL.

The sample holds many counts of this clone. The chain employs TRBV4-1 and TRBJ2-3; a weak D match, TRBD2 (8 bases). The CDR3 is made up of 15 amino acids. Trimming cost V 6 bases and J 6 bases, with 19 bases left between them. The germline gives CDR1 MGHRA, CDR2 YSYEKL. CDR3 loop: CASRPGLAGGDTQYF. CDR3 nucleotides: TGCGCCAGCAGACCCGGACTAGCAGGGGGGGATACGCAGTATTTT.

This CDR3 is CASTPRGRGSYGYTF. The CDR3 bases are TGTGCCAGTACCCCTCGCGGACGGGGAAGCTATGGCTACACCTTC. V is TRBV19 and J is TRBJ1-2; D unresolved. Germline lookup yields CDR1 LNHDA and CDR2 SQIVND (reference sequence). CDR3 length: 15 amino acids. V lost 7 bases and J lost 4, with 19 bases in between. The full variable domain, completed using reference TRBV19 and TRBJ1-2, is DGGITQSPKYLFRKEGQNVTLSCEQNLNHDAMYWYRQDPGQGLRLIYYSQIVNDFQKGDIAEGYSVSREKKESFPLTVTSAQKNPTAFYLCASTPRGRGSYGYTFGSGTRLTVV.

The J gene is TRBJ2-7, the V gene TRBV4-2, with 11 bases fitting TRBD2. Germline assignment: CDR1 LGHNA and CDR2 YNFKEQ. J was trimmed by 4 bases and V by 4 bases; bases with no gene match: 6. The CDR3 length is 15 residues. The CDR3 loop reads CASSLTGTSGYEQYF. CDR3 DNA sequence: TGTGCCAGCAGCCTAACCGGGACTAGCGGATACGAGCAGTACTTC.

The chain joins TRBV5-1 to TRBJ1-3; D not certain. Germline CDR1 is SGHRS and CDR2 is YFSETQ. The CDR3 totals 16 residues. Trimming removed 3 bases at V and 0 bases at J, with 13 bases between. Here the CDR3 reads CASSSTYSYSGNTIYF. The CDR3 region has the DNA TGCGCCAGCAGCTCGACATACAGCTACTCTGGAAACACCATATATTTT.

This sequence joins TRBV7-9 and TRBJ2-3; the D gene is possibly TRBD1 (6 bases). Germline V lookup: CDR1 SEHNR, CDR2 FQNEAQ (reference sequence). The germline V and J ends were trimmed by 3 bases and 4 bases, with 14 bases remaining between them. This CDR3 has 15 amino acids. The CDR3 region has the DNA TGTGCCAGCAGCTTCCAGGGGCTCGCCTCAGATACGCAGTATTTT. Amino acids: CASSFQGLASDTQYF. The variable domain in full, completed from reference TRBV7-9 and TRBJ2-3, reads DTGVSQNPRHKITKRGQNVTFRCDPISEHNRLYWYRQTLGQGPEFLTYFQNEAQLEKSRLLSDRFSAERPKGSFSTLEIQRTEQGDSAMYLCASSFQGLASDTQYFGPGTRLTVL.

V usage is TRBV4-1 and J usage is TRBJ2-1; 7 bases match TRBD2. With 2 bases clipped from V and 3 bases from J, the junction kept 4 bases outside the gene matches. The germline V gene has CDR1 MGHRA and CDR2 YSYEKL. There are 15 residues in the CDR3. The CDR3 is CASSQWREYYNEQFF. CDR3 bases: TGCGCCAGCAGCCAATGGCGGGAGTACTACAATGAGCAGTTCTTC.

This rearrangement joins TRBV7-9 to TRBJ2-1, with 14 nucleotides matching TRBD2. The CDR3 has 15 amino acids. The germline V gene encodes CDR1 SEHNR and CDR2 FQNEAQ (reference sequence). J was trimmed by 6 bases and V by 5 bases; bases with no gene match: 3. CDR3 sequence reads: CASSRGTSGSNEQFF. Written as DNA, the CDR3 is TGTGCCAGCAGCCGGGGGACTAGCGGGAGCAATGAGCAGTTCTTC.

The chain carries TRBV6-5 and TRBJ1-2; perhaps TRBD1 as D (6 bases). V lost 2 bases to trimming and J lost 8 bases, with 18 bases between them. Germline V gene lookup returns CDR1 MNHEY and CDR2 SVGAGI. The CDR3 extends over 15 amino acids. CDR3 bases: TGTGCCAGCAGTTACGGATCGGAGGGGGGCGGAGGCTACACCTTC. Encoded protein: CASSYGSEGGGGYTF.

V is TRBV5-1 and J is TRBJ2-7; D gene ambiguous. This CDR3 comprises 13 residues. Trimming shortened V by 0 bases and J by 3 bases, and 7 bases separated the two germline ends. The germline V gene has CDR1 SGHRS and CDR2 YFSETQ. The CDR3 nucleotides read TGCGCCAGCAGCTTGGCCCCCTTCTACGAGCAGTACTTC. Protein product: CASSLAPFYEQYF.

The chain carries TRBV7-3 and TRBJ1-3; TRBD1 agrees at 7 bases. Germline V CDR1 and CDR2: SGHTA, FQGTGA. Trimming took 5 bases from V and 1 from J; bases not matched to a gene: 2. This CDR3 region has 14 residues. DNA for the CDR3: TGTGCCAGCAGCCCACAGGGGTCTGGAAACACCATATATTTT. Its protein is CASSPQGSGNTIYF.

The chain carries TRBV2 and TRBJ2-7; 8 nucleotides line up with TRBD1. The CDR3 consists of 15 residues. Germline lookup yields CDR1 SNHLY and CDR2 FYNNEI. With V trimmed by 5 bases and J by 6 bases, 12 bases remained unmatched. The CDR3: CASSPGAGQAVEQYF. In DNA, the CDR3 is TGTGCCAGCAGTCCAGGCGCGGGACAGGCTGTCGAGCAGTACTTC.

The chain couples TRBV5-6 to TRBJ1-3, with TRBD1 identical over 9 bases. J gave up 7 bases and V 3 bases, and 5 bases lay outside the gene matches. Per the germline V gene, CDR1 is SGHDT and CDR2 is YYEEEE. The CDR3 runs 14 residues. The CDR3 sequence: CASSSGTGKNTIYF. The DNA for the CDR3 is TGTGCCAGCAGCTCCGGGACAGGGAAGAACACCATATATTTT. Based on the CDR3 plus reference TRBV5-6 and TRBJ1-3, the full variable domain is DAGVTQSPTHLIKTRGQQVTLRCSPKSGHDTVSWYQQALGQGPQFIFQYYEEEERQRGNFPDRFSGHQFPNYSSELNVNALLLGDSALYLCASSSGTGKNTIYFGEGSWLTVV.

This chain links TRBV7-2 with TRBJ2-7, with 7 positions matching TRBD2. This CDR3 region has 13 residues. Germline V CDR1 and CDR2: SGHTA, FQGNSA. The V gene end was trimmed by 1 base and the J gene end by 6 bases; junction bases not matched to a gene: 3. For the CDR3, the DNA is TGTGCCAGCAGCTTAGTAGCGGGCCGCGAGCAGTACTTC. Its translation is CASSLVAGREQYF.

J is TRBJ2-3 and V is TRBV18; D gene unclear. The germline V gene has CDR1 KGHSH and CDR2 LQKENI. The CDR3 spans 16 residues. V was pared by 2 bases and J by 6 bases, with 18 bases between. Here the CDR3 reads CASSPVARQLEDTQYF. CDR3 sequence (DNA): TGTGCCAGCTCACCAGTGGCCAGACAACTTGAGGATACGCAGTATTTT.

V and J are TRBV27 and TRBJ2-7, with D perhaps TRBD2 (6 bases). The CDR3 loop spans 14 amino acids. Germline V gives CDR1 MNHEY, CDR2 SMNVEV (reference sequence). The V end was cut by 6 bases, the J end by 5 bases, with 17 bases between. As DNA, the CDR3 is TGTGCCAGCAGGCGTACTAGCCCTAGGGACGAGCAGTACTTC. This encodes CASRRTSPRDEQYF.

On this clone itself: Only one base separates this from a far larger clonotype, so it likely reflects a read error. This chain joins TRBV7-9 and TRBJ1-5, with D perhaps given as TRBD1 or TRBD2 (6 bases each). Near its end, the DNA agrees better with TRBJ2-3, so the J call may be wrong. Germline-derived CDR1 and CDR2 are SEHNR and FQNEAQ (reference sequence). This CDR3 region has 18 residues. This chain's CDR3 is CASSLVGGGLTSNQPQYF. CDR3 nucleotides: TGTGCCAGCAGCTTGGTAGGAGGGGGACTTACGAGCAATCAGCCCCAGTATTTT.

This chain links TRBV28 with TRBJ1-5; D is perhaps TRBD1 (5 bases). Germline CDR1 and CDR2: MDHEN and SYDVKM. The CDR3 length is 16 residues. V gave up 5 bases and J gave up 0 bases, with 14 bases separating them. This chain's CDR3 is CASSPSQGYSNQPQHF. CDR3 nucleotides: TGTGCCAGCAGTCCATCTCAGGGATATAGCAATCAGCCCCAGCATTTT. The full variable domain, rest sourced from reference TRBV28 and TRBJ1-5, is DVKVTQSSRYLVKRTGEKVFLECVQDMDHENMFWYRQDPGLGLRLIYFSYDVKMKEKGDIPEGYSVSREKKERFSLILESASTNQTSMYLCASSPSQGYSNQPQHFGDGTRLSIL.

The V and J genes are TRBV5-1 and TRBJ1-4; no clear D gene. The V gene's germline CDR1 is SGHRS and CDR2 YFSETQ. V gave up 0 bases and J gave up 11 bases, with 8 bases separating them. CDR3 length: 12 residues. The CDR3, as DNA: TGCGCCAGCAGCTTGGCTCCGGGGAAACTGTTTTTT. Translating it yields CASSLAPGKLFF.